A selection of T cell receptor beta chains follows, all from one sample in a study of blood T cell repertoires in COVID-19. Clones were sequenced by immunoSEQ multiplex PCR, and TCRdb holds only the in-frame ones, with some missing. Found here are 200,000 to 250,000 clones, roughly 86% of them singletons; the top ten hold approximately 3%. The material sequenced was peripheral blood. The receptors originated from a woman in her twenties or thirties who had recovered from COVID-19. CDR3s include the opening cysteine and the closing phenylalanine or tryptophan. Each record gives: V gene, CDR3 length, J gene, D gene, clone size, CDR3 protein, CDR3 DNA. D genes are given only for firm matches. Size is omitted from some rows. Given values are once, few, many or a class for expanded clones.

V: TRBV5-4
length: 16
J: TRBJ2-3
D: TRBD2
size: once
CDR3: CASRRGLAGGPDTQYF
DNA: TGTGCCAGCAGGAGGGGACTAGCGGGGGGGCCAGATACGCAGTATTTT

V: TRBV6-1
length: 16
J: TRBJ1-5
D: NA
size: NA
CDR3: CASSESPAARNQPQHF
DNA: TGTGCCAGCAGTGAATCACCGGCGGCACGGAATCAGCCCCAGCATTTT

V: TRBV9
length: 21
J: TRBJ1-3
D: NA
size: NA
CDR3: CASSVESSREWRTDDGNTIYF
DNA: TGTGCCAGCAGCGTAGAGAGTAGTAGGGAGTGGCGGACAGACGATGGAAACACCATATATTTT

V: TRBV5-4
length: 14
J: TRBJ2-7
D: NA
size: once
CDR3: CASSVRQAEYEQYF
DNA: TGTGCCAGCAGCGTCCGACAGGCAGAATACGAGCAGTACTTC

V: TRBV28
length: 11
J: TRBJ2-1
D: NA
size: NA
CDR3: CASSPDNEQFF
DNA: TGTGCCAGCAGTCCCGACAATGAGCAGTTCTTC

V: TRBV30
length: 14
J: TRBJ1-5
D: NA
size: few
CDR3: CAWSRGEENQPQHF
DNA: TGTGCCTGGAGTCGGGGGGAGGAGAATCAGCCCCAGCATTTT

V: TRBV4-1
length: 12
J: TRBJ2-1
D: NA
size: NA
CDR3: CASSQVWAEQFF
DNA: TGCGCCAGCAGCCAAGTCTGGGCTGAGCAGTTCTTC

V: TRBV5-1
length: 13
J: TRBJ1-1
D: NA
size: NA
CDR3: CASSSDGGPEAFF
DNA: TGCGCCAGCAGCTCTGACGGGGGGCCTGAAGCTTTCTTT

V: TRBV4-2
length: 12
J: TRBJ2-3
D: NA
size: NA
CDR3: CASSLGPDTQYF
DNA: TGTGCCAGCAGCCTGGGGCCAGATACGCAGTATTTT

V: TRBV7-9
length: 22
J: TRBJ1-2
D: TRBD1
size: few
CDR3: CASTTTKDRELPRLGYNYGYTF
DNA: TGTGCCAGCACCACAACAAAGGACAGGGAACTCCCAAGGTTAGGGTATAACTATGGCTACACCTTC

V: TRBV19
length: 14
J: TRBJ1-5
D: TRBD1
size: NA
CDR3: CASNDRVGGQPQHF
DNA: TGTGCCAGTAATGACAGGGTAGGGGGTCAGCCCCAGCATTTT

V: TRBV6-6
length: 15
J: TRBJ1-5
D: TRBD1
size: NA
CDR3: CASSVNGDSNQPQHF
DNA: TGTGCCAGCAGTGTCAACGGGGACAGTAATCAGCCCCAGCATTTT

V: TRBV5-4
length: 12
J: TRBJ2-7
D: NA
size: NA
CDR3: CASSLVPGEQYF
DNA: TGTGCCAGCAGCTTGGTTCCGGGCGAGCAGTACTTC

V: TRBV4-2
length: 16
J: TRBJ1-5
D: TRBD1
size: NA
CDR3: CASSQDVGQGGQPQHF
DNA: TGTGCCAGCAGCCAAGATGTGGGACAGGGAGGACAGCCCCAGCATTTT

V: TRBV10-2
length: 14
J: TRBJ1-2
D: TRBD1
size: NA
CDR3: CASSDQGAAYGYTF
DNA: TGCGCCAGCAGTGATCAGGGGGCGGCCTATGGCTACACCTTC

V: TRBV6-5
length: 15
J: TRBJ1-3
D: NA
size: NA
CDR3: CASRLASTPGNTIYF
DNA: TGTGCCAGCAGGTTAGCCTCTACACCAGGAAACACCATATATTTT

V: TRBV7-9
length: 17
J: TRBJ2-5
D: TRBD1
size: NA
CDR3: CASSLVGRGRRLETQYF
DNA: TGTGCCAGCAGCTTAGTTGGCAGGGGGCGTCGGTTGGAGACCCAGTACTTC

V: TRBV4-2
length: 16
J: TRBJ1-1
D: TRBD1
size: once
CDR3: CASRPREDRGGTEAFF
DNA: TGTGCCAGCAGGCCCCGGGAGGACAGGGGGGGAACTGAAGCTTTCTTT

V: TRBV7-9
length: 13
J: TRBJ2-3
D: TRBD2
size: NA
CDR3: CASSPGGSDTQYF
DNA: TGTGCCAGCAGCCCGGGAGGCTCAGATACGCAGTATTTT

V: TRBV10-1
length: 15
J: TRBJ2-5
D: TRBD2
size: NA
CDR3: CASSARLAGKETQYF
DNA: TGCGCCAGCAGTGCCCGACTAGCGGGGAAAGAGACCCAGTACTTC

V: TRBV2
length: 13
J: TRBJ2-7
D: TRBD1
size: once
CDR3: CASTRQGAYEQYF
DNA: TGTGCCAGCACTAGACAGGGGGCCTACGAGCAGTACTTC

V: TRBV6-4
length: 13
J: TRBJ1-1
D: TRBD1
size: NA
CDR3: CASNGQGKVRAFF
DNA: TGTGCCAGCAACGGACAGGGAAAAGTACGAGCTTTCTTT

V: TRBV18
length: 13
J: TRBJ1-4
D: NA
size: NA
CDR3: CASSPRSSEKLFF
DNA: TGTGCCAGCTCACCACGATCGAGTGAAAAACTGTTTTTT

V: TRBV5-1
length: 15
J: TRBJ2-6
D: NA
size: NA
CDR3: CASSLGGAGANVLTF
DNA: TGCGCCAGCAGCTTGGGTGGGGCCGGGGCCAACGTCCTGACTTTC

V: TRBV5-1
length: 15
J: TRBJ1-1
D: TRBD1
size: NA
CDR3: CASSLPGQKNTEAFF
DNA: TGCGCCAGCAGCTTGCCGGGACAGAAGAACACTGAAGCTTTCTTT

V: TRBV6-2/TRBV6-3
length: 13
J: TRBJ2-2
D: NA
size: NA
CDR3: CASSYRSTGELFF
DNA: TGTGCCAGCAGTTACCGTTCTACCGGGGAGCTGTTTTTT

V: TRBV7-2
length: 16
J: TRBJ2-7
D: TRBD2
size: NA
CDR3: CASSLAPIAGGYEQYF
DNA: TGTGCCAGCAGCTTAGCGCCAATAGCGGGGGGATACGAGCAGTACTTC

V: TRBV2
length: 18
J: TRBJ1-5
D: TRBD1
size: NA
CDR3: CASRRTGGRPYSNQPQHF
DNA: TGTGCCAGCAGGCGGACAGGGGGAAGACCTTATAGCAATCAGCCCCAGCATTTT

V: TRBV14
length: 16
J: TRBJ1-1
D: NA
size: few
CDR3: CASSPRENSYYTEAFF
DNA: TGTGCCAGCAGCCCTAGGGAGAATTCCTATTACACTGAAGCTTTCTTT

V: TRBV7-7
length: 15
J: TRBJ1-1
D: NA
size: NA
CDR3: CASSKGREGCTEAFF
DNA: TGTGCCAGCAGCAAAGGGAGGGAGGGGTGTACTGAAGCTTTCTTT

V: TRBV6-6
length: 16
J: TRBJ1-2
D: NA
size: NA
CDR3: CASAHRVSSSDYGYTF
DNA: TGTGCCAGCGCCCACAGGGTTTCGAGTAGTGACTATGGCTACACCTTC

V: TRBV23-1
length: 17
J: TRBJ2-1
D: TRBD1
size: NA
CDR3: CASSQYGGGTGANEQFF
DNA: TGCGCCAGCAGTCAATACGGGGGAGGGACAGGGGCCAATGAGCAGTTCTTC

V: TRBV11-1
length: 14
J: TRBJ2-5
D: TRBD1
size: NA
CDR3: CASSLDRGSETQYF
DNA: TGTGCCAGCAGCTTGGACAGGGGGTCGGAGACCCAGTACTTC

V: TRBV15
length: 17
J: TRBJ1-2
D: TRBD1
size: NA
CDR3: CATSRPGQGEGNYGYTF
DNA: TGTGCCACCAGCAGACCGGGACAGGGGGAAGGAAACTATGGCTACACCTTC

V: TRBV9
length: 17
J: TRBJ2-6
D: TRBD1
size: NA
CDR3: CASSEQTGVSGANVLTF
DNA: TGTGCCAGCAGCGAACAGACAGGGGTCTCTGGGGCCAACGTCCTGACTTTC

V: TRBV29-1
length: 12
J: TRBJ2-1
D: NA
size: NA
CDR3: CSVAGAEFEQFF
DNA: TGCAGCGTTGCAGGGGCCGAGTTTGAGCAGTTCTTC

V: TRBV5-5
length: 15
J: TRBJ2-7
D: TRBD2
size: NA
CDR3: CASIHLAGVFDEQYF
DNA: TGTGCCAGCATCCACTTAGCGGGGGTGTTTGACGAGCAGTACTTC

V: TRBV18
length: 13
J: TRBJ1-6
D: NA
size: NA
CDR3: CASSRNGDSPLHF
DNA: TGTGCCAGCTCACGGAACGGGGATTCACCCCTCCACTTT

V: TRBV11-1
length: 13
J: TRBJ1-2
D: NA
size: NA
CDR3: CASSRAGNYGYTF
DNA: TGTGCCAGCAGCCGGGCAGGGAACTATGGCTACACCTTC

V: TRBV25-1
length: 17
J: TRBJ2-5
D: TRBD2
size: NA
CDR3: CASSEYLVASGGETQYF
DNA: TGTGCCAGCAGTGAATATCTAGTGGCTAGCGGGGGTGAGACCCAGTACTTC

V: TRBV5-1
length: 15
J: TRBJ1-1
D: TRBD1
size: few
CDR3: CASSRLTGTGSIAFF
DNA: TGCGCCAGCAGCCGACTGACAGGGACGGGTTCTATCGCTTTCTTT

V: TRBV25-1
length: 16
J: TRBJ2-7
D: NA
size: NA
CDR3: CASSTHSGDRTYEQYF
DNA: TGTGCCAGCAGCACCCATTCAGGCGATAGGACCTACGAGCAGTACTTC

V: TRBV4-1
length: 17
J: TRBJ2-3
D: TRBD2
size: NA
CDR3: CASSQSGRGGVTDTQYF
DNA: TGCGCCAGCAGCCAATCAGGGAGGGGAGGGGTAACAGATACGCAGTATTTT

V: TRBV7-8
length: 16
J: TRBJ1-5
D: NA
size: once
CDR3: CASSPHSGLGNQPQHF
DNA: TGTGCCAGCAGCCCTCATAGCGGGCTGGGCAATCAGCCCCAGCATTTT

V: TRBV4-2
length: 16
J: TRBJ2-3
D: TRBD2
size: NA
CDR3: CASSLLTSGARDTQYF
DNA: TGTGCCAGCAGCCTTCTGACTAGCGGGGCGAGGGATACGCAGTATTTT

V: TRBV6-2/TRBV6-3
length: 13
J: TRBJ1-1
D: NA
size: NA
CDR3: CASSEAMNTEAFF
DNA: TGTGCCAGCAGCGAGGCCATGAACACTGAAGCTTTCTTT

V: TRBV15
length: 13
J: TRBJ1-1
D: NA
size: NA
CDR3: CATSRDKVSEAFF
DNA: TGTGCCACCAGCAGAGATAAAGTTAGTGAAGCTTTCTTT

V: TRBV7-9
length: 14
J: TRBJ1-2
D: TRBD1
size: few
CDR3: CASSPPTGVLGYTF
DNA: TGTGCCAGCAGCCCGCCGACAGGGGTTTTAGGCTACACCTTC

V: TRBV6-2/TRBV6-3
length: 13
J: TRBJ2-2
D: NA
size: NA
CDR3: CASRPRGTGELFF
DNA: TGTGCCAGCAGACCTAGGGGGACCGGGGAGCTGTTTTTT

V: TRBV3-1/TRBV3-2
length: 13
J: TRBJ1-5
D: NA
size: few
CDR3: CASSLAGDQPQHF
DNA: TGTGCCAGCAGCCTCGCGGGGGATCAGCCCCAGCATTTT

V: TRBV6-5
length: 16
J: TRBJ2-7
D: TRBD2
size: NA
CDR3: CASSYSRTSGVYEQYF
DNA: TGTGCCAGCAGTTACTCCCGGACTAGCGGAGTCTACGAGCAGTACTTC

V: TRBV5-1
length: 15
J: TRBJ2-5
D: NA
size: NA
CDR3: CASSLGGSPQETQYF
DNA: TGCGCCAGCAGCTTGGGGGGCTCGCCCCAAGAGACCCAGTACTTC

V: TRBV2
length: 14
J: TRBJ2-3
D: NA
size: NA
CDR3: CASTEALSTDTQYF
DNA: TGTGCCAGCACCGAAGCCCTAAGCACAGATACGCAGTATTTT

V: TRBV7-9
length: 16
J: TRBJ2-1
D: TRBD2
size: NA
CDR3: CASSLGGGALLDEQFF
DNA: TGTGCCAGCAGCTTAGGCGGGGGGGCCTTATTGGATGAGCAGTTCTTC

V: TRBV5-4
length: 13
J: TRBJ1-1
D: NA
size: NA
CDR3: CASSLAVGTEAFF
DNA: TGTGCCAGCAGCTTGGCCGTCGGCACTGAAGCTTTCTTT

V: TRBV6-2/TRBV6-3
length: 12
J: TRBJ1-1
D: NA
size: once
CDR3: CASSYVRTEAFF
DNA: TGTGCCAGCAGTTACGTGCGGACTGAAGCTTTCTTT

V: TRBV5-1
length: 14
J: TRBJ2-7
D: NA
size: NA
CDR3: CASSLMRGLDEQYF
DNA: TGCGCCAGCAGCTTGATGCGGGGACTCGACGAGCAGTACTTC

V: TRBV5-5
length: 13
J: TRBJ2-2
D: NA
size: NA
CDR3: CASSQGPTGELFF
DNA: TGTGCCAGCAGCCAGGGCCCCACCGGGGAGCTGTTTTTT

V: TRBV5-1
length: 15
J: TRBJ1-2
D: NA
size: NA
CDR3: CASSLMDQGSLGYTF
DNA: TGCGCCAGCAGCTTGATGGATCAGGGTTCGTTAGGCTACACCTTC